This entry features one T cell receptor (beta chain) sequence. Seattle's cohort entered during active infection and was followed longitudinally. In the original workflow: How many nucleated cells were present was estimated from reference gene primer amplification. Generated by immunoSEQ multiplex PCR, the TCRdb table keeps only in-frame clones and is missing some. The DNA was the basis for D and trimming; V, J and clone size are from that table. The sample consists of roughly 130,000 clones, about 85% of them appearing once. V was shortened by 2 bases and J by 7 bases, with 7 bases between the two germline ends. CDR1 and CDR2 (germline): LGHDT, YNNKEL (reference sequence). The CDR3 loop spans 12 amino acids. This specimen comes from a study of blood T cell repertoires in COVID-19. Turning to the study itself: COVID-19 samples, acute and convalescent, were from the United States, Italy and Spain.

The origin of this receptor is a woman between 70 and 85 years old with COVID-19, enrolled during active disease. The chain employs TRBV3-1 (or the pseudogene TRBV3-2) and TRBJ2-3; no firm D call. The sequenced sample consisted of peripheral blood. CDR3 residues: CASSQTANTQYF. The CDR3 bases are TGTGCCAGCAGCCAAACAGCCAATACGCAGTATTTT.